This T cell receptor (beta chain) was sequenced during a study of radiotherapy plus CTLA-4 blockade in lung cancer. CDR3 length: 14 residues. Germline lookup yields CDR1 MDHEN and CDR2 SYDVKM. The germline V and J ends were trimmed by 2 bases and 4 bases, with 11 bases remaining between them. Study results and limitations: After treatment with radiotherapy plus ipilimumab, TCR clones that came from the tumor expanded in blood.

Libraries were prepared by immunoSEQ multiplex PCR; TCRdb keeps only in-frame clonotypes and omits some of them. Of roughly 50,000 clones listed, approximately 91% are singletons. About this clone: The antigen is undetermined.

This TCR was recovered from a human donor with non-small cell lung cancer whose response to radiotherapy plus ipilimumab could not be evaluated. The genes are TRBV28 and TRBJ2-5, with D perhaps matching TRBD2 (5 bases). Here the sequenced sample was peripheral blood, taken from a patient treated with radiotherapy plus ipilimumab. CDR3 amino acids: CASSLPGNLETQYF. DNA of the CDR3: TGTGCCAGCAGTTTACCCGGGAACCTAGAGACCCAGTACTTC.